This is a list of T cell receptor beta chains from one sample in a study of T cell responses to AZD1222 COVID-19 vaccine. Here immunoSEQ multiplex PCR was the method, and the copy in TCRdb shows in-frame clones only, minus some. The sample lists fewer than 120,000 clones; about 94% were seen once. The specimen comprised peripheral blood, sampled 28 days after the second AZD1222 dose. The origin of the receptors is an adult who received the AZD1222 COVID-19 vaccine. Both conserved end residues are part of each CDR3. The order of the fields is D gene, clone size, J gene, V gene, CDR3 length, CDR3 DNA, CDR3 protein. The D gene is left open where the match is weak. Only some rows state a clone size, as once, few, many or a class for expanded clones.

>TRBD1|once|TRBJ1-4|TRBV5-5|16
TGTGCCAGCAGCATAACAACAGGGGGAACTAATGAAAAACTGTTTTTT
CASSITTGGTNEKLFF
>.|.|TRBJ1-4|TRBV19|13
TGTGCCAGTACAGACCTCGCGAATGAAAAACTGTTTTTT
CASTDLANEKLFF
>.|.|TRBJ1-2|TRBV3-1/TRBV3-2|15
TGTGCCAGCAGCCAAGGTGACAGGAGGCAAGGTGGCTACACCTTC
CASSQGDRRQGGYTF
>TRBD2|.|TRBJ2-7|TRBV30|15
TGTGCCTGGACCCTAACTAGCGGGAGGCGCTACGAGCAGTACTTC
CAWTLTSGRRYEQYF
>TRBD1|.|TRBJ1-6|TRBV4-1|17
TGCGCCAGCAGACACGGGACAGCCATCTCCTATAATTCACCCCTCCACTTT
CASRHGTAISYNSPLHF
>.|.|TRBJ1-1|TRBV11-2|16
TGTGCCAGCAGCCTTACCCGCGTGCAGGGGTGGACTGAAGCTTTCTTT
CASSLTRVQGWTEAFF
>TRBD1|.|TRBJ2-1|TRBV2|15
TGTGCCAGCAGTGAGGGACAGGTTTCTCTTAATGAGCAGTTCTTC
CASSEGQVSLNEQFF
>.|.|TRBJ1-1|TRBV7-8|14
TGTGCCAGCGACTCGGACGGACTGAACACTGAAGCTTTCTTT
CASDSDGLNTEAFF
>.|once|TRBJ2-3|TRBV20-1|10
TGCAGTGCTAAGACAGATACGCAGTATTTT
CSAKTDTQYF
>.|.|TRBJ1-1|TRBV12-3/TRBV12-4|12
TGTGCCAGCAGCTCTCGGAACCTAGAAGCTTTCTTT
CASSSRNLEAFF
>.|.|TRBJ1-3|TRBV6-5|12
TGTGCCAGCAGATCCCCTGGAAACACCATATATTTT
CASRSPGNTIYF
>TRBD1|.|TRBJ2-3|TRBV5-1|17
TGCGCCAGCAGCCCTCCGACAGGGCCCCGTAAAACAGATACGCAGTATTTT
CASSPPTGPRKTDTQYF
>.|.|TRBJ1-5|TRBV3-1/TRBV3-2|15
TGTGCCAGCAGCCAAGTCTCCGGGGGTGGTCAGCCCCAGCATTTT
CASSQVSGGGQPQHF
>.|.|TRBJ1-3|TRBV5-5|17
TGTGCCAGCAGCTTTAGTATCGGGGGTGATGATGGAAACACCATATATTTT
CASSFSIGGDDGNTIYF
>.|.|TRBJ1-1|TRBV18|13
TGTGCCAGCTCACCAAACAGCTACACTGAAGCTTTCTTT
CASSPNSYTEAFF
>.|.|TRBJ2-1|TRBV3-1/TRBV3-2|12
TGTGCCAGCAGCCAATGGGCGAATGAGCAGTTCTTC
CASSQWANEQFF
>.|.|TRBJ1-1|TRBV11-2|11
TGTGCCACGAAGATGAACACTGAAGCTTTCTTT
CATKMNTEAFF
>.|.|TRBJ2-7|TRBV6-2/TRBV6-3|12
TGTGCCAGCAGCCTCACAGCTTACGAGCAGTACTTC
CASSLTAYEQYF
>.|.|TRBJ2-2|TRBV6-5|14
TGTGCCAGCAGGGAGGCGATAGGGTCCGGGGAGCTGTTTTTT
CASREAIGSGELFF